A few counts support the clone carrying this T cell receptor beta chain. Its antigen is not known. Other DNA sequences within the sample encode an identical CDR3. The genomic DNA of each subset was split evenly across several immunoSEQ plates. Authors' processing steps: Quality scores were absent from the junction-only immunoSEQ sequences, so filtering differed. Clones were sequenced by immunoSEQ multiplex PCR, and TCRdb holds only the in-frame ones, with some missing. The V and J calls and clone size are taken from that table; D and trimming were inferred from the DNA. The sample holds approximately 2.3 million clones; approximately 95% are singletons and the top ten take under 0.45%. V lost 4 bases and J 1 base, leaving 7 bases between the germline ends. The CDR3 sequence is 13 residues long. CDR1 and CDR2 (germline): SNHLY, FYNNEI. The data were obtained in a study of shared clonotypes between healthy human individuals. In the study overall: Per donor, CD8 memory used one plate, CD8 naive used two, CD4 memory used three and CD4 naive used three.

Points from the study as a whole: Clonotypes shared by all four sorted-subset donors had higher generation probabilities than non-shared clonotypes.

The J gene is TRBJ1-1, the V gene TRBV2; TRBD1 is a possible D gene (6 bases). This clonotype was obtained from a man between 18 and 29 years old in good health. Some clones in this sample may be carry-over from other donors' samples. Input material: naive CD4+ T cells from PBMCs. Noted subset: CD45RA+ positively selected. Here the CDR3 reads CASSGTANTEAFF. The CDR3 DNA sequence: TGTGCCAGCAGTGGGACAGCGAACACTGAAGCTTTCTTT.